This T cell receptor beta chain was captured in a study of blood T cell repertoires in COVID-19. Overall study: The origin of the acute and convalescent COVID-19 samples was the United States, Italy and Spain. PBMCs, B-cell-depleted T cells, or T cells were the source of the cDNA or gDNA that made up the material.

Sequencing was performed with immunoSEQ multiplex PCR; in TCRdb, only in-frame clones are kept and a portion is missing. The sample records around 54,000 clones, less than 95% being singletons. V lost 5 bases and J lost 6, with 7 bases in between. CDR1 and CDR2 from the germline V gene are SNHLY and FYNNEI. The CDR3 spans 12 residues. The rearrangement uses TRBV2 and TRBJ2-2, with D possibly TRBD2 on 5 matching bases. The origin of this receptor is a human donor in a cohort sampled during active COVID-19. The sequencing sample was made of peripheral blood. The CDR3 spells CASSMGAGELFF. The CDR3 DNA sequence: TGTGCCAGCAGTATGGGAGCCGGGGAGCTGTTTTTT.